This TCR beta chain stems from a study of blood T cells in healthy people across ages (dated by TCRdb to between 2014 and 2017). Turning to the overall study: In model experiments, template switching captured roughly one uniquely barcoded TCR beta cDNA molecule for every two T cells. Using deep sequencing normalized with unique cDNA molecular identifiers, the study measured how TCR beta repertoire diversity changes with age. The donors were divided into four age groups: young (average around 15 years), middle-aged (about 39), aged (approximately 59) and long-lived (roughly 88). Donors of different ages were randomly distributed across sequencing lanes to avoid experimental bias. Two additional independent replicas of 1 million unique cDNA reads from the same blood draw were analyzed for two donors (one aged 18 to 30 and one aged 80 or older). General study outcomes and caveats: A strong correlation was found between observed TCR beta diversity and the percentage of naive T cells measured by flow cytometry. Compared with the aged group, more naive CD4+ T cells, fewer expanded clones and increased TCR diversity were shown by the long-lived group, suggesting age selection. Bulk unsorted PBMC profiling prevented conclusive comparison of naive and antigen-experienced compartments. As age increased, observed TCR beta diversity per million T cells dropped in a roughly linear way, and a significant reduction was already evident by age 40. Because donor CMV infection status was unknown, age-related changes in expanded clonotypes were potentially confounded. Total diversity estimates from one million sequenced T cells were considered lower bounds and underestimates.

Systemically healthy Caucasian individuals from Russia, 35 to 40 in total and aged roughly 6 to 95 years, were included as donors. Each donor gave around 9 milliliters of peripheral blood, collected into EDTA-treated Vacutainer tubes. PBMCs were isolated by Ficoll-Paque density-gradient centrifugation, with at least 6.5 million obtained per sample. Total RNA, at least 6 micrograms per sample, was extracted from PBMCs with Trizol reagent. Naive CD45RAhigh/CD27high T cell percentages were measured by flow cytometry on a PBMC aliquot from every donor. In the case of this clonotype: The clone's antigen remains unknown. One base away there is no much larger clone; base qualities are not given.

The library was prepared using 5' RACE. TCRdb names Illumina HiSeq 2500 as the instrument used. A second PCR of 7 to 11 cycles was performed with a sample-barcoded 5' primer and a J-beta primer mix. Each TCR beta cDNA molecule received a unique molecular identifier from a template-switch 5' adaptor carrying 12 random nucleotides. Each sample yielded at least 3 million CDR3-containing paired-end reads. The Mint cDNA synthesis kit, primed by a TRBC-specific oligonucleotide, was used to synthesize first-strand cDNA from all RNA. Following uracil-DNA glycosylase treatment, a first 18-cycle PCR with universal primers M1SS and BC2_uni_R was performed on all cDNA. Processing in the source paper ran as follows. Normalization of each sample was performed by random selection of 1 million high-quality reads, each carrying a distinct molecular identifier. Instead of being binned into consensus sequences, reads that shared molecular identifiers were thrown out. MiTCR, with a Q25 quality threshold and the strictest error-elimination algorithm, was used for CDR3 identification, clonotype clustering and error correction. Lower-bound total TCR beta diversity was estimated with a nonparametric unseen species model using Euler transformation. TCRdb redid the processing of the public reads, applying fastp at Q25 and MiXCR, and retained in-frame beta chains. CDR3 protein duplicates are merged, each entry listing the most common genes and DNA. The authors' filters were not applied to this entry. The sample includes 1.5 million to 2 million distinct CDR3 sequences, with approximately 50% observed a single time. The ten largest clonotypes hold approximately 2.1% of the sample.

The germline V gene (reference sequence) sets CDR1 to MNHEY and CDR2 to SMNVEV. Including the terminal cysteine and phenylalanine, the CDR3 comprises 14 residues. Only the CDR3 DNA stays, 42 bases, in frame from base 1. Deletion took 2 bases off V and 3 bases off J, with a span of 9 bases between the germline ends. This TCR derives from a woman in her forties in good health. Rearrangement joined TRBV27 to TRBJ2-3; TRBD2 is possibly the D segment (5 matching bases). The sample taken for sequencing was blood. Here the CDR3 is given as CASSLGEPTDTQYF. The DNA reads TGTGCCAGCAGTTTAGGGGAGCCGACAGATACGCAGTATTTT.